This T cell receptor beta chain derives from a study of T and B cells in COVID-19 patients. The CDR3 covers 12 residues. V dropped 4 bases and J dropped 2 bases, with 6 bases sitting between them. Germline V gene lookup returns CDR1 SGHNT and CDR2 YENEEA. Multiplex PCR with BIOMED2 TRB-A/B primer pools amplified TRB rearrangements. TCRdb reprocessed the multiplex PCR reads with MiXCR, giving one entry per CDR3 protein. Among about 15,000 distinct CDR3 sequences listed, roughly 31% were seen once. Notes on this clonotype: Antigen unknown.

Study-wide findings and caveats: Highly clonal in active COVID-19, TRB repertoires exceeded healthy-donor diversity and richness at recovery. Patients with COVID-19 reportedly showed strongly skewed T cell receptor beta variable and joining gene usage.

From blood, about 240-500 ng of genomic DNA served as TRB template. The rearrangement joins TRBV11-3 to TRBJ2-7; D is ambiguous. Material: blood. The sequence was collected from a human donor who had recovered from COVID-19. The DNA of the CDR3 is TGTGCCAGCAGCTCCCGCCCCTACGAGCAGTACTTC. It encodes CASSSRPYEQYF.